Shown below are 30 T cell receptor beta chains from a single sample sequenced in a study of blood T cell repertoires in COVID-19. Sequencing was performed with immunoSEQ multiplex PCR; in TCRdb, only in-frame clones are kept and a portion is missing. The data hold tens of thousands of clones, with over 85% observed a single time. Sequenced material: peripheral blood. The receptor source for this set is a man aged 50-59 years with acute or convalescent COVID-19.

The chain uses TRBV29-1 and TRBJ2-3; TRBD1 agrees at 7 bases. The CDR3 sequence is 12 residues long. The germline V gene encodes CDR1 SQVTM and CDR2 ANQGSEA. V was pared by 7 bases and J by 6 bases, with 7 bases of the junction left unmatched. Here the CDR3 reads CSEADRADTQYF. CDR3 nucleotide sequence: TGCAGCGAGGCCGACAGGGCGGATACGCAGTATTTT.

The chain couples TRBV7-2 to TRBJ1-1; weak D call: TRBD1 (5 bases). In germline, CDR1 is SGHTA, CDR2 FQGNSA. Trimming took off 3 bases at V and 3 bases at J, with 8 bases between the two ends. This CDR3 is 13 amino acids long. The CDR3 coding sequence is TGTGCCAGCAGCTTTGGGGGGGACACTGAAGCTTTCTTT. It yields the protein CASSFGGDTEAFF.

V and J are TRBV19 and TRBJ2-1; 9 bases line up with TRBD2. CDR3 length: 16 amino acids. The germline V gene encodes CDR1 LNHDA and CDR2 SQIVND (reference sequence). The V segment lost 4 bases and the J segment 6 bases; nucleotides outside the gene matches: 10. CDR3: CASSTQGLAEGNEQFF. CDR3 DNA: TGTGCCAGTAGTACGCAGGGACTAGCTGAGGGCAATGAGCAGTTCTTC.

The chain recombines TRBV5-4 with TRBJ2-3; unclear D gene. From germline, CDR1 is SGHNT and CDR2 YYREEE (reference sequence). The CDR3 is 15 amino acids. V lost 0 bases and J lost 5, with 13 bases in between. CDR3 protein: CASSLDVSIGDTQYF. CDR3 in DNA: TGTGCCAGCAGCTTGGACGTTAGCATCGGAGATACGCAGTATTTT.

In this sample, this clone turned up once. V gene TRBV11-2 combines with J gene TRBJ1-2, with a weak D call TRBD1 (5 bases). Germline loops: CDR1 SGHAT, CDR2 FQNNGV. Trimming stripped 3 bases from V and 4 bases from J, with 12 bases between. The CDR3 loop spans 14 amino acids. DNA of the CDR3: TGTGCCAGCAGCTTCGGGGGAAGCCCCTATGGCTACACCTTC. Encoded protein: CASSFGGSPYGYTF.

The J gene is TRBJ2-2, the V gene TRBV3-1 (or the pseudogene TRBV3-2); 9 bases map to TRBD1. J was trimmed by 8 bases and V by 4 bases; bases with no gene match: 5. Germline values: CDR1 LGHDT, CDR2 YNNKEL (reference sequence). This CDR3 contains 14 residues. DNA of the CDR3: TGTGCCAGCAGCCCCGGACAGGGGCTAGGGGAGCTGTTTTTT. Encoded protein: CASSPGQGLGELFF.

The J gene is TRBJ2-7, the V gene TRBV24-1, with TRBD1 identical over 9 bases. Per the germline V gene, CDR1 is KGHDR and CDR2 is SFDVKD. Trimming at V came to 3 bases and at J to 6 bases, leaving 2 bases not matched to a gene. This CDR3 has 13 residues. The CDR3 reads CATSDGTGREQYF. The CDR3 nucleotides read TGTGCCACCAGTGATGGGACAGGGCGCGAGCAGTACTTC.

V and J are TRBV24-1 and TRBJ2-7; the D gene is possibly TRBD1 (6 bases). The CDR3 covers 13 residues. CDR1 KGHDR and CDR2 SFDVKD come from the germline V gene. With 12 bases removed from V and 3 bases from J, the gap between germline ends came to 17 bases. The CDR3 DNA follows: TGTGCCGCCCTGAACCAACAGGGCTACGAGCAGTACTTC. Its translation is CAALNQQGYEQYF.

This chain joins TRBV5-1 and TRBJ2-1; perhaps TRBD2 as D (6 bases). The V and J ends lost 1 base and 0 bases respectively, with 11 bases between them. CDR1 is SGHRS and CDR2 is YFSETQ in the germline V gene. The CDR3 is made up of 16 amino acids. CDR3 bases: TGCGCCAGCAGCTTGTATGCGGGGAGCTCCTACAATGAGCAGTTCTTC. This translates into CASSLYAGSSYNEQFF. The variable domain in full, completed from reference TRBV5-1 and TRBJ2-1, reads KAGVTQTPRYLIKTRGQQVTLSCSPISGHRSVSWYQQTPGQGLQFLFEYFSETQRNKGNFPGRFSGRQFSNSRSEMNVSTLELGDSALYLCASSLYAGSSYNEQFFGPGTRLTVL.

The rearrangement joins TRBV30 to TRBJ2-3, with a possible D match to TRBD2 (7 bases). CDR3 length equals 18 residues. Germline lookup yields CDR1 GTSNPN and CDR2 SVGIG (reference sequence). Trimming stripped 0 bases from V and 2 bases from J, with 21 bases between. The CDR3, as DNA: TGTGCCTGGAGTGTACAGGCTGGGGGCGGGGGATACACAGATACGCAGTATTTT. Protein product: CAWSVQAGGGGYTDTQYF.

The V gene is TRBV25-1, the J gene TRBJ2-1; 9 positions match TRBD2. The V gene end was trimmed by 2 bases and the J gene end by 1 base; junction bases not matched to a gene: 6. Germline lookup yields CDR1 MGHDK and CDR2 SYGVNS. CDR3 size: 17 residues. CDR3 sequence reads: CASSEVGLAGSYNEQFF. The CDR3 DNA follows: TGTGCCAGCAGTGAAGTGGGGCTAGCGGGATCCTACAATGAGCAGTTCTTC.

This chain links TRBV7-9 with TRBJ1-2; possible D gene TRBD1, 6 bases. This CDR3 has 12 residues. Trimming took off 5 bases at V and 4 bases at J, with 8 bases between the two ends. The germline V gene encodes CDR1 SEHNR and CDR2 FQNEAQ (reference sequence). CDR3 region: CASSKGVYGYTF. The CDR3 DNA reads TGTGCCAGCAGCAAGGGGGTCTATGGCTACACCTTC.

The V call is TRBV18, the J call TRBJ2-7; 9 bases match TRBD1. The CDR3 has 13 amino acids. V shed 3 bases, J shed 5 bases, and the junction held 2 bases outside the gene matches. Germline V CDR1 and CDR2: KGHSH, LQKENI. CDR3 protein: CASSPGQGNEQYV. The CDR3 nucleotides read TGTGCCAGCTCACCGGGACAGGGTAACGAGCAGTACGTC.

The rearrangement links TRBV7-2 to TRBJ1-3; tentative D call: TRBD1 (6 bases). The V gene's germline CDR1 is SGHTA and CDR2 FQGNSA. This CDR3 spans 15 amino acids. The V and J ends lost 3 bases and 4 bases respectively, with 13 bases between them. The CDR3 here is CASSFSGGEGNTIYF. The CDR3 coding sequence is TGTGCCAGCAGCTTCTCGGGGGGCGAAGGAAACACCATATATTTT.

The genes are TRBV2 and TRBJ1-4; tentative D call: TRBD1 (6 bases). The CDR3 consists of 14 residues. V was clipped by 4 bases and J by 8 bases, with 14 bases between them. CDR1 SNHLY and CDR2 FYNNEI come from the germline V gene. The DNA of the CDR3 is TGTGCCAGCAGTGTGAACAGGGAGGGCGAAAAACTGTTTTTT. Its translation: CASSVNREGEKLFF.

The chain uses TRBV19 and TRBJ1-1; TRBD1 is a possible D gene (5 bases). Trimming took 2 bases from V and 8 from J, leaving 12 bases between them. CDR1 is LNHDA, CDR2 SQIVND, per germline (reference sequence). The CDR3 has 13 residues. Here the CDR3 reads CASSISPTVEAFF. The CDR3 DNA sequence: TGTGCCAGTAGTATATCCCCGACAGTCGAAGCTTTCTTT. The entire variable domain, with the rest obtained from reference TRBV19 and TRBJ1-1, is as follows: DGGITQSPKYLFRKEGQNVTLSCEQNLNHDAMYWYRQDPGQGLRLIYYSQIVNDFQKGDIAEGYSVSREKKESFPLTVTSAQKNPTAFYLCASSISPTVEAFFGQGTRLTVV.

This chain links TRBV27 with TRBJ1-5, with D maybe TRBD1 (5 bases). V was pared by 1 base and J by 3 bases, with 10 bases between. Germline-derived CDR1 and CDR2 are MNHEY and SMNVEV (reference sequence). The CDR3 runs 15 residues. CDR3 sequence (DNA): TGTGCCAGCAGTTTATTTGGGGGGGACAATCAGCCCCAGCATTTT. Protein product: CASSLFGGDNQPQHF.

This sequence joins TRBV9 and TRBJ2-1; TRBD1 aligns across 12 bases. V was pared by 4 bases and J by 7 bases, with 6 bases of the junction left unmatched. The CDR3 loop spans 15 amino acids. CDR1 is SGDLS, CDR2 YYNGEE, per germline. CDR3 DNA sequence: TGTGCCAGCAGCCCCGGGACAGGGGGCGGGAATGAGCAGTTCTTC. It translates to CASSPGTGGGNEQFF.

This clone has a handful of counts. CDR3 nucleotide sequence: TGCGCCAGCAGCCGAATAAGACAGGGGTTTTCTCCCCTCCACTTT. It encodes CASSRIRQGFSPLHF. The chain joins TRBV4-3 to TRBJ1-6, with 8 bases that match TRBD1. This CDR3 has 15 amino acids. J was trimmed by 13 bases and V by 4 bases; bases with no gene match: 12. Germline CDR1 reads LGHNA; CDR2 reads YSLEER.

This chain connects TRBV28 to TRBJ2-7; 7 bases align to TRBD2. Germline V lookup: CDR1 MDHEN, CDR2 SYDVKM. The CDR3 length is 14 residues. The J segment lost 6 bases and the V segment lost 10 bases, leaving 15 bases of the junction unmatched. Here the CDR3 DNA reads TGTGCCAACGGAAAGGGGACTAACGTTGGCGAGCAGTACTTC. This encodes CANGKGTNVGEQYF.

This chain links TRBV3-1 (or the pseudogene TRBV3-2) with TRBJ2-7; TRBD2 matches 10 bases. V shed 4 bases, J shed 3 bases, and the junction held 21 bases outside the gene matches. This CDR3 contains 20 residues. Germline CDR1 and CDR2: LGHDT and YNNKEL (reference sequence). The CDR3 nucleotides are TGTGCCAGCAGCCTACGGCGGACTAGCGGCCTTAAAGGGTTCATCTACGAGCAGTACTTC. Protein: CASSLRRTSGLKGFIYEQYF.

This CDR3 reads CASSEAGTGGSPLHF. In DNA form, the CDR3 reads TGTGCCAGCAGTGAAGCCGGGACAGGGGGCTCACCCCTCCACTTT. The rearrangement joins TRBV6-1 to TRBJ1-6; the match to TRBD1 covers 12 bases. CDR1 is MNHNS, CDR2 SASEGT, per germline. J gave up 10 bases and V 0 bases, and 1 base lay outside the gene matches. The CDR3 runs to 15 residues.

The chain is built from TRBV6-5 and TRBJ2-7, with 10 bases fitting TRBD1. Germline CDR1 is MNHEY and CDR2 is SVGAGI. The CDR3 spans 15 residues. Losses at the gene ends were 6 bases for V and 2 bases for J; bases not matched to a gene: 7. The CDR3 sequence is CASSPDRGATYEQYV. In nucleotides, the CDR3 is TGTGCCAGCAGCCCGGACAGGGGGGCTACCTACGAGCAGTACGTC.

The chain employs TRBV7-8 and TRBJ2-2; no definite D call. This CDR3 region has 12 residues. With 4 bases removed from V and 5 bases from J, the gap between germline ends came to 5 bases. The germline CDR1 and CDR2 sequences are SGHVS and FQNEAQ. The CDR3 sequence: CASSWRTGELFF. DNA for the CDR3: TGTGCCAGCAGCTGGAGAACCGGGGAGCTGTTTTTT.

The V gene is TRBV6-2 or TRBV6-3, the J gene TRBJ2-7; 8 bases are a match to TRBD1. V lost 6 bases and J lost 3; bases outside the gene matches: 7. Germline V gene data show CDR1 as MNHEY and CDR2 as SVGEGT. CDR3 length: 14 residues. DNA of the CDR3: TGTGCCAGCAGCGAGACAGGGGAAGTCTACGAGCAGTACTTC. This encodes CASSETGEVYEQYF.

This rearrangement joins TRBV10-1 to TRBJ2-7; the D gene is possibly TRBD2 (5 bases). The CDR3 spans 13 residues. Germline-derived CDR1 and CDR2 are WNHNN and SYGVQD (reference sequence). The germline V and J ends were trimmed by 2 bases and 7 bases, with 12 bases remaining between them. The CDR3 DNA sequence: TGCGCCAGCAGTGAGACCCGCTCGGGGGAGCAGTACTTC. This sequence encodes CASSETRSGEQYF.

This clone has a single count. The chain combines TRBV19 with TRBJ2-4; D remains ambiguous. The CDR3 is 13 residues long. Trimming pared 3 bases from V and 7 bases from J, leaving 10 bases between. Germline V gene sequence: CDR1 LNHDA, CDR2 SQIVND (reference sequence). CDR3 nucleotides: TGTGCCAGTAGTATCAGAGCCGGGAACATTCAGTACTTC. It translates to CASSIRAGNIQYF.

The genes are TRBV6-5 and TRBJ2-5; 7 bases are shared with TRBD1. V dropped 6 bases and J dropped 4; count of bases not matched to a gene: 2. Germline V CDR1 and CDR2: MNHEY, SVGAGI. The CDR3 runs 12 residues. CDR3 in DNA: TGTGCCAGCAGGACAGGGAGAGAGACCCAGTACTTC. Its translation: CASRTGRETQYF.

This chain uses TRBV24-1 with TRBJ2-3, with D tentatively TRBD2 (5 bases). Germline V lookup: CDR1 KGHDR, CDR2 SFDVKD. The CDR3 totals 13 residues. With 5 bases removed from V and 5 bases from J, the gap between germline ends came to 10 bases. CDR3 loop: CATSVLAGDTQYF. In DNA form, the CDR3 reads TGTGCCACCAGTGTCCTAGCAGGAGATACGCAGTATTTT.

This sequence joins TRBV27 and TRBJ1-5; TRBD1 is a possible D gene (6 bases). The germline V and J ends were trimmed by 5 bases and 0 bases, with 23 bases remaining between them. This CDR3 is 19 amino acids long. Germline V gives CDR1 MNHEY, CDR2 SMNVEV (reference sequence). CDR3 sequence (DNA): TGTGCCAGCAGTCCTCGGAGGACAGACCTTCCCCATAGCAATCAGCCCCAGCATTTT. Translation: CASSPRRTDLPHSNQPQHF.